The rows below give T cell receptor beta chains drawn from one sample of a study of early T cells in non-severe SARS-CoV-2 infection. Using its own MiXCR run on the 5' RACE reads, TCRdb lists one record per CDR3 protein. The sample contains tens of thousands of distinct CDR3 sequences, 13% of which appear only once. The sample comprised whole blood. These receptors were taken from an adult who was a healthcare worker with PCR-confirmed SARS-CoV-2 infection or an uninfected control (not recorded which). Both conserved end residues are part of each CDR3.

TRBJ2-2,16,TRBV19,CASRPTGTANTGELFF
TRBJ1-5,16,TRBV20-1,CSATGTGADSNQPQHF
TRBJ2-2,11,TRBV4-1,CASSQVGELFF
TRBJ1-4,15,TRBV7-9,CASSLHGGSNEKLFF
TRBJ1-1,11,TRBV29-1,CSAVPATEAFF
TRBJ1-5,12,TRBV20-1,CSAMDRGQPQHF
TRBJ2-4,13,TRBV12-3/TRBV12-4,CASSLIPENIQYF
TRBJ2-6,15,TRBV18,CASSPGGSGANVLTF
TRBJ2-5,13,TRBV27,CASSLYVSATQYF
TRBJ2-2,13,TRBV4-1,CASSQALGGELFF
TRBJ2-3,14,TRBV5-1,CASSFRAFTDTQYF
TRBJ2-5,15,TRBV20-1,CSARAPGTTIGTQYF
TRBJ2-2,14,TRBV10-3,CAIREGGNTGELFF
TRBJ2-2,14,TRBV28,CASSFSGSAGELFF
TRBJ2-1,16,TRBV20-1,CSARDMAKTPYNEQFF
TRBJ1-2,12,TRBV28,CASSLTTDGYTF
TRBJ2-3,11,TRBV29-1,CSVTRTDTQYF
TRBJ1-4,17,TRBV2,CASSDRRSSTTNEKLFF
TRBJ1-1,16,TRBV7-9,CASSARTGRAGTEAFF
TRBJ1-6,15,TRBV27,CASSLRGQGPSPLHF
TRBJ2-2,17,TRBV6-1,CASRPSGLAGVTGELFF
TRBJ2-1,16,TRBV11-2,CASSFRRENSYNEQFF
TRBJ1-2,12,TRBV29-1,CSVRQGNYGYTF
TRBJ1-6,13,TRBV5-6,CASSYAENSPLHF
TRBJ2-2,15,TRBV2,CASRGVRASTGELFF
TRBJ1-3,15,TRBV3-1,CASRHQHYSGNTIYF
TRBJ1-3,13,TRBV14,CASSRTPGNTIYF
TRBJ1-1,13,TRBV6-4,CATSSEANTEAFF
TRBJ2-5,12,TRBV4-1,CATQGPEATQYF
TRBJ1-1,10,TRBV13,CASSPDGAFF
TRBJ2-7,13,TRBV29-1,CSVRTSGAYEQYF
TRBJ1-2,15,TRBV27,CASSITGPTNYGYTF
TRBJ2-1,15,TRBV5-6,CASTLGGGPYNEQFF
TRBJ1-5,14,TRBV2,CASSVGDSNQPQHF
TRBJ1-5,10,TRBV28,CASSIEPQHF